Detailed here is one T cell receptor beta chain. This specimen comes from a study of shared clonotypes between healthy human individuals. Naive CD8 cells were CD45RO-negative, positively selected for CCR7, excluding terminally differentiated effector memory CD45RA+ cells. Healthy HIV-negative adults with no recent acute infections or vaccinations were recruited as donors. The study drew all its donors from Caucasian adults living in Nashville, Tennessee. The CDR3 covers 16 residues. After removal of 4 bases from V and 3 bases from J, the junction contained 9 bases not matched to a gene. Germline-derived CDR1 and CDR2 are MNHEY and SMNVEV (reference sequence). Repertoires were generated with immunoSEQ multiplex PCR, while TCRdb's copy carries only in-frame clones and drops some. Of hundreds of thousands of clones in the sample, 90% to 95% were seen once.

The V and J genes are TRBV27 and TRBJ2-7; the match to TRBD2 covers 10 bases. This sequence originates from a woman aged 30 to 39 in good health. Sequencing was done on a sample of naive CD8+ T cells sorted from blood. In DNA form, the CDR3 reads TGTGCCAGCAGTTCCCACCGAGCGGGAGGGGGCTACGAGCAGTACTTC. It is translated as CASSSHRAGGGYEQYF.